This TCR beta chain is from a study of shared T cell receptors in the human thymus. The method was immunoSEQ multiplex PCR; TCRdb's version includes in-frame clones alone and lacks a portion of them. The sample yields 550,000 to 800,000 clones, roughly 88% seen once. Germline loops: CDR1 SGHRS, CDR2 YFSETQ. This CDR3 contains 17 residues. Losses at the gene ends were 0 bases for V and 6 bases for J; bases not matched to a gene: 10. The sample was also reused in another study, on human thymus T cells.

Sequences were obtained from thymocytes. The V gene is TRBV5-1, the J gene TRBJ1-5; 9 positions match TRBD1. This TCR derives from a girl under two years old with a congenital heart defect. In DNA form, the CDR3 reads TGCGCCAGCAGCTTGGGCCCGGGACAGGGTGGTTCTCAGCCCCAGCATTTT. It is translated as CASSLGPGQGGSQPQHF. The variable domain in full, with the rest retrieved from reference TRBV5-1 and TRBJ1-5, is KAGVTQTPRYLIKTRGQQVTLSCSPISGHRSVSWYQQTPGQGLQFLFEYFSETQRNKGNFPGRFSGRQFSNSRSEMNVSTLELGDSALYLCASSLGPGQGGSQPQHFGDGTRLSIL.